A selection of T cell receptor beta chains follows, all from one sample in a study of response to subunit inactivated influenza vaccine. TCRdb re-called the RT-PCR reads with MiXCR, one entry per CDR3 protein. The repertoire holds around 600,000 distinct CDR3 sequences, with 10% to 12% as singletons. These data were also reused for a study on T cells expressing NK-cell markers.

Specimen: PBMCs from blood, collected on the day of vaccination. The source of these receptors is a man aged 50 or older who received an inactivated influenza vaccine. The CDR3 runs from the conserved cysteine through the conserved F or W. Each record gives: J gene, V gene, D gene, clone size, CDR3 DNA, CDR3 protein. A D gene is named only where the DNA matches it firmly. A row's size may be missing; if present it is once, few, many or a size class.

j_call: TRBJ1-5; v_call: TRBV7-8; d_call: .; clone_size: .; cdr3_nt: TGTGCCAGCAGCCCGGGGTCCCCGACGGGTCAGCCCCAGCATTTT; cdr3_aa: CASSPGSPTGQPQHF
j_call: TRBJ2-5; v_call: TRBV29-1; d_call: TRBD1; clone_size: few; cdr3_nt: TGCAGCGTTGAAGATAGACAGGGGGCGAAGACCCAGTACTTC; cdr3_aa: CSVEDRQGAKTQYF
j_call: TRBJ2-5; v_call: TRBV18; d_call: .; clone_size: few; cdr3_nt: TGTGCCAGCTCACGCGGACAGCCTGCCCAGTACTTC; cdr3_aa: CASSRGQPAQYF
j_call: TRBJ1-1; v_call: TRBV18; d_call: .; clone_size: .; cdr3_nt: TGTGCCAGCTCACCACCCTCAGCTACGAACACTGAAGCTTTCTTT; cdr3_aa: CASSPPSATNTEAFF
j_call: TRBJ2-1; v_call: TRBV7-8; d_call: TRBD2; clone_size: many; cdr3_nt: TGTGCCAGCAGCTTTCTGGCGGGAGGAGGAGATGAGCAGTTCTTC; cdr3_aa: CASSFLAGGGDEQFF
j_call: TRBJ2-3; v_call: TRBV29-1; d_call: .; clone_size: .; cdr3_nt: TGCAGCGTTGTTCCAGCCACAGATACGCAGTATTTT; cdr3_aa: CSVVPATDTQYF
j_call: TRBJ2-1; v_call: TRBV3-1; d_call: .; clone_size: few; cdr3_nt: TGTGCCAGCAGCCAAGATGTAGCGTATGATGAGCAGTTCTTC; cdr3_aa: CASSQDVAYDEQFF
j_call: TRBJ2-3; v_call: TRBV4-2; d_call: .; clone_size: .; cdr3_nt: TGTGCCAGCAGCTCCGGGACATTCCTCACAGATACGCAGTATTTT; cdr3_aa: CASSSGTFLTDTQYF
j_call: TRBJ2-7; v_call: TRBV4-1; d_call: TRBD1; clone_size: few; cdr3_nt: TGCGCCAGCAGCCTCCTACCCAGGACAGGACAGCAGTACTTC; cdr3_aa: CASSLLPRTGQQYF
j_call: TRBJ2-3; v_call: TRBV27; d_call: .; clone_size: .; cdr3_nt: TGTGCCAGCAGTTTCGAGTGGGCAAGCACAGATACGCAGTATTTT; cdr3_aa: CASSFEWASTDTQYF
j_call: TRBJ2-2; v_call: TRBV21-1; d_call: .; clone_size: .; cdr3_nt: TGTGCCAGCAGCAAATCAGGGGGCCGGAGCACCGGGGAGCTGTTTTTT; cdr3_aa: CASSKSGGRSTGELFF
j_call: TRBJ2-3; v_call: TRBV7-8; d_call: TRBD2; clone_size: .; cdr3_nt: TGTGCCAGCAGCCCATCCCTAGGACTAGCGGGGGGGCAGTATTTT; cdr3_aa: CASSPSLGLAGGQYF
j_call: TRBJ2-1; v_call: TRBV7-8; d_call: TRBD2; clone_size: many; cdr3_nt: TGTGCCAGCAGCCCCGAGCGGGGGGGCATATCCTCCAATGAGCAGTTCTTC; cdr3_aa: CASSPERGGISSNEQFF
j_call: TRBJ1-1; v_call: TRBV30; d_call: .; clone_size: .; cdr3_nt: TGTGCCTGGAGTGGCCTAGGGACCGAGCAAAGGGGAGCTTTCTTT; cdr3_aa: CAWSGLGTEQRGAFF
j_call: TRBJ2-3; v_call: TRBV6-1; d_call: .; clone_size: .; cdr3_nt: TGTGCCAGCAGTCCCACCCCCGCAGATACGCAGTATTTT; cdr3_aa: CASSPTPADTQYF
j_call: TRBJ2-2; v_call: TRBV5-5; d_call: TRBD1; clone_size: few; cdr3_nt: TGTGCCAGCAGCTTCGGGCAGGGGGTACCGGCCGGGGAGCTGTTTTTT; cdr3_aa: CASSFGQGVPAGELFF
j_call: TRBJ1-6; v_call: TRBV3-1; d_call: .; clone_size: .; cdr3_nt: TGTGCCAGCAGCTACCGGGACACAAATTCACCCCCCCACTTT; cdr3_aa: CASSYRDTNSPPHF
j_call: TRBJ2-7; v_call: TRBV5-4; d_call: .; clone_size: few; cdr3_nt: TGTGCCAGCAGCCCAGGAGATTGGAAAACTCAGTACTTC; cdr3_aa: CASSPGDWKTQYF
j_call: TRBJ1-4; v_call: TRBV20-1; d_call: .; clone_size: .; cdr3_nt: TGCAGTGCTAGAGGAGGGATCCATGAAAAACTGTTTTTT; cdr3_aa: CSARGGIHEKLFF
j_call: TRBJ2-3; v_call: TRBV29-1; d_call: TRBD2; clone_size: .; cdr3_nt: TGCAGCGTGGGGGTTGCGGGGGGGACCGCAGATACGCAGTATTTT; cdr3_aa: CSVGVAGGTADTQYF